These 24 T cell receptor beta chains were sequenced from one sample in a study of blood T cell repertoires in COVID-19. The repertoire was sequenced with immunoSEQ multiplex PCR; TCRdb's copy has only in-frame clones and lacks some. The table records some 60,000 clones, 80% to 85% of them present only once. The specimen sequenced was peripheral blood. All receptors derive from a human donor in a cohort sampled during active COVID-19.

The rearrangement joins TRBV28 to TRBJ2-5, with 16 nucleotides matching TRBD2. The CDR3 consists of 19 residues. CDR1 is MDHEN, CDR2 SYDVKM, per germline. With V trimmed by 4 bases and J by 1 base, 9 bases remained unmatched. CDR3: CASSSRGGLAGGFQETQYF. CDR3 bases: TGTGCCAGCAGTTCCCGCGGGGGACTAGCGGGGGGGTTCCAAGAGACCCAGTACTTC.

The rearrangement links TRBV7-8 to TRBJ1-1; 8 bases agree with TRBD1. Germline V gene data show CDR1 as SGHVS and CDR2 as FQNEAQ. The CDR3 consists of 15 residues. The V and J ends lost 7 bases and 7 bases, in that order; junction bases with no gene match: 14. The CDR3 is CASKLVDRGRDEAFF. The CDR3 region has the DNA TGTGCCAGCAAGTTGGTTGACAGGGGCCGCGATGAAGCTTTCTTT.

V gene TRBV21-1 combines with J gene TRBJ1-5. TRBV21-1 is deemed a pseudogene. The CDR3 length is 16 residues. In DNA form, the CDR3 reads TGTGCCAGCAGCGTACCACCGCACTATAGCAATCAGCCCCAGCATTTT. Its translation: CASSVPPHYSNQPQHF.

In regard to this clone: Just one base apart from a much larger clone, this may be a read error. The V and J genes are TRBV4-1 and TRBJ2-3; D might be TRBD2 (5 bases). This CDR3 region has 17 residues. Germline lookup yields CDR1 MGHRA and CDR2 YSYEKL. The CDR3 DNA reads as TGCGCCAGCAGCCAAGAAGTCCCGGGGAAGGTCACAGATATGCAGTATTTT. It codes for CASSQEVPGKVTDMQYF.

This clone was observed a single time. This chain connects TRBV4-1 to TRBJ2-5, with D hard to call. V lost 0 bases and J 1 base, leaving 9 bases between the germline ends. Germline assignment: CDR1 MGHRA and CDR2 YSYEKL. The CDR3 loop spans 15 amino acids. The CDR3 DNA reads TGCGCCAGCAGCCAAGAGGCATTCGCCCAAGAGACCCAGTACTTC. Its protein is CASSQEAFAQETQYF.

This chain connects TRBV11-2 to TRBJ2-1; D may be TRBD2 (6 bases). Germline values: CDR1 SGHAT, CDR2 FQNNGV. The CDR3 contains 16 residues. The V and J ends lost 2 bases and 1 base respectively, with 12 bases between them. The CDR3 DNA reads TGTGCCAGCAGCTTATTTCCGGCGGGGTCCTACAATGAGCAGTTCTTC. Translating it yields CASSLFPAGSYNEQFF.

The chain uses TRBV6-5 and TRBJ1-5, with D unresolved. V lost 6 bases, J lost 3 bases, and 9 bases lay in between. CDR3 size: 13 residues. Germline V gene lookup returns CDR1 MNHEY and CDR2 SVGAGI. The CDR3 coding sequence is TGTGCCAGCAGATCAGGAATCAATCAGCCCCAGCATTTT. This gives the protein CASRSGINQPQHF.

This chain links TRBV19 with TRBJ1-5, with 7 bases lining up with TRBD1. Germline values: CDR1 LNHDA, CDR2 SQIVND (reference sequence). The CDR3 runs to 15 residues. With V trimmed by 6 bases and J by 5 bases, 10 bases remained unmatched. Here the CDR3 reads CASRTTGLGDQPQHF. CDR3 coding DNA: TGTGCCAGTAGAACGACAGGGCTAGGTGATCAGCCCCAGCATTTT.

This chain connects TRBV6-5 to TRBJ1-2; no clear D gene. Germline V CDR1 and CDR2: MNHEY, SVGAGI. V lost 8 bases to trimming and J lost 0 bases, with 10 bases between them. CDR3 length: 13 residues. The DNA of the CDR3 is TGTGCCAGCCAGTTCGATACTAACTATGGCTACACCTTC. Translating it yields CASQFDTNYGYTF.

The chain is built from TRBV19 and TRBJ2-7; 8 bases fit TRBD1. This CDR3 has 15 amino acids. The J segment lost 3 bases and the V segment lost 6 bases, leaving 10 bases of the junction unmatched. Germline V CDR1 and CDR2: LNHDA, SQIVND (reference sequence). The chain's CDR3 is CASRATGTGYYEQYF. The CDR3 region has the DNA TGTGCCAGTAGAGCCACCGGGACAGGCTACTACGAGCAGTACTTC.

The chain combines TRBV3-1 (or the pseudogene TRBV3-2) with TRBJ2-5, with TRBD2 identical over 7 bases. The CDR3 extends over 15 amino acids. CDR1 is LGHDT, CDR2 YNNKEL, per germline (reference sequence). V was clipped by 6 bases and J by 5 bases; unmatched bases: 12. DNA of the CDR3: TGTGCCAGCAGTCCGGGTGGGGGGGTTGACGAGACCCAGTACTTC. It is translated as CASSPGGGVDETQYF.

This chain joins TRBV3-1 (or the pseudogene TRBV3-2) and TRBJ2-1; 15 nucleotides align to TRBD2. Per the germline V gene, CDR1 is LGHDT and CDR2 is YNNKEL (reference sequence). The V gene end was trimmed by 4 bases and the J gene end by 9 bases; junction bases not matched to a gene: 10. This CDR3 contains 17 residues. The CDR3 DNA is TGTGCCAGCAGCCCTGGACTAGCGGGGGGGCGATTAGGTGAGCAGTTCTTC. This codes for CASSPGLAGGRLGEQFF.

This rearrangement joins TRBV5-6 to TRBJ2-7; TRBD2 might be the D (7 bases). V was cut by 4 bases and J by 7 bases, with 18 bases left in between. This CDR3 is 14 amino acids long. The germline V gene encodes CDR1 SGHDT and CDR2 YYEEEE. The CDR3: CASSPGEGGYEQYF. As DNA, the CDR3 is TGTGCCAGCAGCCCCGGGGAGGGGGGGTATGAGCAGTACTTC.

The chain uses TRBV11-2 and TRBJ2-7, with D maybe TRBD2 (6 bases). Trimming removed 5 bases from V and 7 bases from J, with 18 bases in between. The CDR3 is made up of 14 amino acids. Germline lookup yields CDR1 SGHAT and CDR2 FQNNGV. CDR3 in amino acids: CASSARGAGGEQYV. Here the CDR3 DNA reads TGTGCCAGCAGCGCTCGAGGGGCCGGGGGTGAGCAGTACGTC.

V is TRBV4-2 and J is TRBJ1-1, with D perhaps TRBD1 (5 bases). V lost 3 bases to trimming and J lost 3 bases, with 11 bases between them. CDR1 and CDR2 from the germline V gene are LGHNA and YNFKEQ. This CDR3 is built from 14 residues. The CDR3 loop reads CASSHPDRYTEAFF. CDR3 sequence (DNA): TGTGCCAGCAGCCACCCCGACAGATACACTGAAGCTTTCTTT.

The chain joins TRBV2 to TRBJ2-1, with D possibly TRBD2 on 7 matching bases. Germline V gene data show CDR1 as SNHLY and CDR2 as FYNNEI. This CDR3 has 12 amino acids. V lost 7 bases to trimming and J lost 4 bases, with 8 bases between them. The CDR3, as DNA: TGTGCCAGCAAGGGGGGGTACAATGAGCAGTTCTTC. Translated: CASKGGYNEQFF.

V gene TRBV5-6 combines with J gene TRBJ2-7, with unresolved D. The CDR3 runs to 14 residues. The V end lost 0 bases, the J end lost 2 bases, and 9 bases lay between the germline ends. Germline CDR1 SGHDT, CDR2 YYEEEE. The CDR3 loop reads CASSLGTTTYEQYF. The CDR3 nucleotides read TGTGCCAGCAGCTTGGGAACTACCACCTACGAGCAGTACTTC. Full variable domain (missing parts from reference TRBV5-6 and TRBJ2-7): DAGVTQSPTHLIKTRGQQVTLRCSPKSGHDTVSWYQQALGQGPQFIFQYYEEEERQRGNFPDRFSGHQFPNYSSELNVNALLLGDSALYLCASSLGTTTYEQYFGPGTRLTVT.

CDR3 amino acids: CSAEDRDYGYTF. CDR3 bases: TGCAGCGCCGAGGACAGAGATTATGGCTACACCTTC. The chain uses TRBV29-1 and TRBJ1-2; D is possibly TRBD1 (6 bases). In germline, CDR1 is SQVTM, CDR2 ANQGSEA. This CDR3 contains 12 residues. Trimming took 7 bases from V and 5 from J, leaving 14 bases between them. Complete variable domain (other parts from reference TRBV29-1 and TRBJ1-2): SAVISQKPSRDICQRGTSLTIQCQVDSQVTMMFWYRQQPGQSLTLIATANQGSEATYESGFVIDKFPISRPNLTFSTLTVSNMSPEDSSIYLCSAEDRDYGYTFGSGTRLTVV.

The chain uses TRBV3-1 (or the pseudogene TRBV3-2) and TRBJ1-5, with TRBD1 matching 7 bases. The CDR3 spans 16 residues. Germline loops: CDR1 LGHDT, CDR2 YNNKEL (reference sequence). V was clipped by 1 base and J by 0 bases; unmatched bases: 3. CDR3 bases: TGTGCCAGCAGCCAAGGGGGACAGAATAGCAATCAGCCCCAGCATTTT. Its protein product is CASSQGGQNSNQPQHF.

The chain employs TRBV7-6 and TRBJ2-3; 9 bases agree with TRBD2. The CDR3 spans 17 residues. Trimming removed 0 bases from V and 4 bases from J; junction bases left unmatched: 8. The germline V gene encodes CDR1 SGHVS and CDR2 FNYEAQ. DNA for the CDR3: TGTGCCAGCAGCTTAGCGCCGGTAGCGGGGGATGCAGATACGCAGTATTTT. Protein: CASSLAPVAGDADTQYF. Full variable domain (remainder filled in from reference TRBV7-6 and TRBJ2-3): GAGVSQSPRYKVTKRGQDVALRCDPISGHVSLYWYRQALGQGPEFLTYFNYEAQQDKSGLPNDRFSAERPEGSISTLTIQRTEQRDSAMYRCASSLAPVAGDADTQYFGPGTRLTVL.

The genes are TRBV6-5 and TRBJ2-7; 10 bases line up with TRBD2. The germline V gene has CDR1 MNHEY and CDR2 SVGAGI. The CDR3 length is 16 residues. V lost 4 bases and J lost 2; bases outside the gene matches: 8. The CDR3 here is CASSSQRGGIPYEQYF. The CDR3 DNA reads as TGTGCCAGCAGTTCCCAGCGGGGGGGTATACCCTACGAGCAGTACTTC.

This clone occurred once. The chain carries TRBV19 and TRBJ2-3, with D possibly TRBD1 on 6 matching bases. Looked up from germline, CDR1 is LNHDA and CDR2 is SQIVND (reference sequence). The V end lost 5 bases, the J end lost 0 bases, and 9 bases lay between the germline ends. CDR3 length: 14 amino acids. The chain's CDR3 is CASSVDSSTDTQYF. The CDR3 DNA reads as TGTGCCAGTAGTGTGGACAGTAGCACAGATACGCAGTATTTT.

The V and J genes are TRBV5-1 and TRBJ2-2; 9 nucleotides agree with TRBD2. The length of the CDR3 is 16 residues. V gave up 4 bases and J gave up 5 bases; unmatched junction bases: 9. In germline, CDR1 is SGHRS, CDR2 YFSETQ. The CDR3 spells CASSATLAGSTGELFF. In DNA, the CDR3 is TGCGCCAGCAGCGCGACTCTAGCGGGGAGTACCGGGGAGCTGTTTTTT. The full variable domain, its missing parts supplied by reference TRBV5-1 and TRBJ2-2, is KAGVTQTPRYLIKTRGQQVTLSCSPISGHRSVSWYQQTPGQGLQFLFEYFSETQRNKGNFPGRFSGRQFSNSRSEMNVSTLELGDSALYLCASSATLAGSTGELFFGEGSRLTVL.

Only a few counts were recorded for this clone. J is TRBJ1-2 and V is TRBV5-1, with D possibly being TRBD1 (6 bases). Germline V CDR1 and CDR2: SGHRS, YFSETQ. V lost 4 bases to trimming and J lost 6 bases, with 25 bases between them. This CDR3 spans 17 amino acids. Written as DNA, the CDR3 is TGCGCCAGCAGCCAGCTCAACATAGGGACATCGCACCATGGCTACACCTTC. It translates to CASSQLNIGTSHHGYTF. Complete variable domain (other parts from reference TRBV5-1 and TRBJ1-2): KAGVTQTPRYLIKTRGQQVTLSCSPISGHRSVSWYQQTPGQGLQFLFEYFSETQRNKGNFPGRFSGRQFSNSRSEMNVSTLELGDSALYLCASSQLNIGTSHHGYTFGSGTRLTVV.